This is a list of T cell receptor beta chains from one sample in a study of blood T cells in healthy people across ages. TCRdb re-analysed the 5' RACE reads in MiXCR, keeping a single row per CDR3 protein. The repertoire includes approximately 1.5 million distinct CDR3 sequences, about 31% of them detected once, and roughly 12% sits in the top ten. Sequenced input: blood. These receptors were taken from a woman aged 25 to 45 in good health. Both conserved end residues are part of each CDR3. D genes are given only for firm matches. Expanded clones get a size class; other rows say once, few or many, or leave the size out.

CDR3nt: TGTGCCAGCGGCTTAAACCCCCGGGTCCTAGCGGGAGGCCCCACAGATACGCAGTATTTT; CDR3aa: CASGLNPRVLAGGPTDTQYF; abundance: once; d_gene: TRBD2; j_gene: TRBJ2-3; len: 20; v_gene: TRBV7-3
CDR3nt: TGTGCCAGCAGCCAAGGGACAGGGGTCTGGGAGACCCAGTACTTC; CDR3aa: CASSQGTGVWETQYF; abundance: few; d_gene: TRBD1; j_gene: TRBJ2-5; len: 15; v_gene: TRBV3-1
CDR3nt: TGTGCCAGCACCGGGACTAGCGGGCACACAGATACGCAGTATTTT; CDR3aa: CASTGTSGHTDTQYF; abundance: few; d_gene: TRBD2; j_gene: TRBJ2-3; len: 15; v_gene: TRBV2
CDR3nt: TGTGCCAGCAGTGAAAGCGGGCGATTGCTAGCCAAAAACATTCAGTACTTC; CDR3aa: CASSESGRLLAKNIQYF; abundance: .; d_gene: .; j_gene: TRBJ2-4; len: 17; v_gene: TRBV25-1
CDR3nt: TGTGCCAGCAGCGTACATAGCGACAGGAAGGAGACCCAGTACTTC; CDR3aa: CASSVHSDRKETQYF; abundance: few; d_gene: .; j_gene: TRBJ2-5; len: 15; v_gene: TRBV9
CDR3nt: TGTGCCAGCAGTTATTTTGCGGCGGGACAGGGGGAAGTAACGCAGTATTTT; CDR3aa: CASSYFAAGQGEVTQYF; abundance: few; d_gene: TRBD1; j_gene: TRBJ2-3; len: 17; v_gene: TRBV6-2/TRBV6-3
CDR3nt: TGTGCCAGCAGTTACTCTAGCGAGAGTATACCCTACGAGCAGTACTTC; CDR3aa: CASSYSSESIPYEQYF; abundance: once; d_gene: .; j_gene: TRBJ2-7; len: 16; v_gene: TRBV6-5
CDR3nt: TGCGCCAGCCGGGGGAGCCTAGGGTACAATGAGCAGTTCTTC; CDR3aa: CASRGSLGYNEQFF; abundance: .; d_gene: .; j_gene: TRBJ2-1; len: 14; v_gene: TRBV5-1
CDR3nt: TGCGCCAGCAGCGCGACTATTCTGGGGAATGAGCAGTTCTTC; CDR3aa: CASSATILGNEQFF; abundance: few; d_gene: .; j_gene: TRBJ2-1; len: 14; v_gene: TRBV5-1
CDR3nt: TGTGCCAGCAGGGCCCTCGAAACCCAGTACTTC; CDR3aa: CASRALETQYF; abundance: few; d_gene: .; j_gene: TRBJ2-5; len: 11; v_gene: TRBV6-5
CDR3nt: TGTGCCAGCAGCCTCAACTACAGGGGTACCTACGGGCAGTACTTC; CDR3aa: CASSLNYRGTYGQYF; abundance: .; d_gene: TRBD1; j_gene: TRBJ2-5; len: 15; v_gene: TRBV7-6
CDR3nt: TGTGCCACCAGCAGAGATGCAGGGCGGTCCTCCGGGGCCAACGCCCTGACTTTC; CDR3aa: CATSRDAGRSSGANALTF; abundance: .; d_gene: .; j_gene: TRBJ2-6; len: 18; v_gene: TRBV15
CDR3nt: TGTGCCAGCTCCTCACTTACCGCAGCGAACAATCAGCCCCAGCATTTT; CDR3aa: CASSSLTAANNQPQHF; abundance: once; d_gene: .; j_gene: TRBJ1-5; len: 16; v_gene: TRBV18
CDR3nt: TGCAGTGCTGGAAATGGGGCCGACGTCCTGACTTTC; CDR3aa: CSAGNGADVLTF; abundance: .; d_gene: .; j_gene: TRBJ2-6; len: 12; v_gene: TRBV20-1